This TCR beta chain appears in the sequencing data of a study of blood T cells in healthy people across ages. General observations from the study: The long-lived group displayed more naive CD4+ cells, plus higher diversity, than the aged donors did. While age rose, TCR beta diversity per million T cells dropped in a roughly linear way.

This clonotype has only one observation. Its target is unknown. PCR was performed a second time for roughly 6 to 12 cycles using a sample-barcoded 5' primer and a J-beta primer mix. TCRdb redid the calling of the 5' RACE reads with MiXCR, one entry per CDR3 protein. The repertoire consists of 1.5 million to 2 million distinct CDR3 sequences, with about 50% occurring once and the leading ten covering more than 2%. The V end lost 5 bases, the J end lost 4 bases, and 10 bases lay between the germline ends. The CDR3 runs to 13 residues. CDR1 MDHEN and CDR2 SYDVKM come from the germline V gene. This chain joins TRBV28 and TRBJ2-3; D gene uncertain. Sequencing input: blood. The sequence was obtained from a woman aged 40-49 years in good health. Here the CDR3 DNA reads TGTGCCAGCAGTCGGCAGTTCCCAGATACGCAGTATTTT. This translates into CASSRQFPDTQYF.